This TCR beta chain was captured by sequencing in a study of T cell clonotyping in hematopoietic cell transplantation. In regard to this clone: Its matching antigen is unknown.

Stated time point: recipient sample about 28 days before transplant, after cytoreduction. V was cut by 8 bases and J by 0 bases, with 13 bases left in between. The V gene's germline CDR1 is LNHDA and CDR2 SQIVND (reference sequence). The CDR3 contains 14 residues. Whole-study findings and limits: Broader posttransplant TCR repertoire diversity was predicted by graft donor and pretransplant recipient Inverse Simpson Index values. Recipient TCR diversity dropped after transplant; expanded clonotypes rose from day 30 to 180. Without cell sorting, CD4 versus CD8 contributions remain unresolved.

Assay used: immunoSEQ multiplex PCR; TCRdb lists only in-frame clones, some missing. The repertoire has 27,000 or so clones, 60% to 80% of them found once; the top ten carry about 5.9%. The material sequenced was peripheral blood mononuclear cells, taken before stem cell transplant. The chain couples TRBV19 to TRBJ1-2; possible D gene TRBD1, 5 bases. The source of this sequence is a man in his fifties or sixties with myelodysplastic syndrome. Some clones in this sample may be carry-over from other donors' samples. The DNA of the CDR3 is TGTGCCAGTCACGGGGGGGAGCCTAACTATGGCTACACCTTC. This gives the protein CASHGGEPNYGYTF.